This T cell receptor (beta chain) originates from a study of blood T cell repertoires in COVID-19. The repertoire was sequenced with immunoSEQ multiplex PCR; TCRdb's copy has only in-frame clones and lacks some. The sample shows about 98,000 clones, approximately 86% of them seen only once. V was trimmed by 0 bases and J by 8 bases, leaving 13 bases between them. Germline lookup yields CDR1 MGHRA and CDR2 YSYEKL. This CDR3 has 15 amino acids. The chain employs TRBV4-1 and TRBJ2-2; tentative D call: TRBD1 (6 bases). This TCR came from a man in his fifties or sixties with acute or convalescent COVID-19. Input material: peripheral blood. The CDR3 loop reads CASSQEQQGRGELFF. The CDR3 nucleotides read TGCGCCAGCAGCCAAGAACAACAGGGAAGGGGGGAGCTGTTTTTT.